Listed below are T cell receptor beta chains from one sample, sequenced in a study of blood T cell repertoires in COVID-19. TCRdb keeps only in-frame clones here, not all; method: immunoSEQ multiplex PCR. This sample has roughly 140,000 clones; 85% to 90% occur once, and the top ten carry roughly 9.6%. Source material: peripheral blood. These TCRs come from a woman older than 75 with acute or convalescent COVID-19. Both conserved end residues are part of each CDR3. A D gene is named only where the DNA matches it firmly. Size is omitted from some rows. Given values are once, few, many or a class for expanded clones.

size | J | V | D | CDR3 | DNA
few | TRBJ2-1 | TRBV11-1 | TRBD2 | CASSYGGAYNEQFF | TGTGCCAGCAGCTACGGGGGGGCCTACAATGAGCAGTTCTTC
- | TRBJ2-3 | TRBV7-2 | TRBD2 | CASSFSSGGTDTQYF | TGTGCCAGCAGCTTCTCTAGCGGGGGCACAGATACGCAGTATTTT
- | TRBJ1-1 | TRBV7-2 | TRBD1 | CASSQGGQGAFEAFF | TGTGCCAGCAGCCAGGGAGGACAGGGGGCCTTTGAAGCTTTCTTT
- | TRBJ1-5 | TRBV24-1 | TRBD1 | CATRRQGRRYSNQPQHF | TGTGCCACCAGGCGACAGGGCCGGAGGTATAGCAATCAGCCCCAGCATTTT
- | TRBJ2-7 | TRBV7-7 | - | CASSLDRVSVEQYF | TGTGCTAGCAGCTTAGATCGGGTTTCCGTCGAGCAGTACTTC
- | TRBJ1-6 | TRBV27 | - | CASSLAGRNSPLHF | TGTGCCAGCAGTTTAGCAGGGCGTAATTCACCCCTCCACTTT
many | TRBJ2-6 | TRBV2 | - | CASSDLGGSKSGANVLTF | TGTGCCAGCAGTGATCTAGGGGGATCTAAATCTGGGGCCAACGTCCTGACTTTC
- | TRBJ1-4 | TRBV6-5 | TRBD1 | CASSYRGQEKLFF | TGTGCCAGCAGTTACAGGGGGCAAGAAAAACTGTTTTTT
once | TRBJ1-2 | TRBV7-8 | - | CASSAKNREGYTF | TGTGCCAGCAGCGCAAAAAACAGGGAGGGCTACACCTTC
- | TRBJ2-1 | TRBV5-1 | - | CASTPGDSYNEQFF | TGCGCCAGCACCCCGGGGGACTCCTACAATGAGCAGTTCTTC
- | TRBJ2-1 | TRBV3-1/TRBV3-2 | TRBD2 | CASSRSGLAGEGQFF | TGTGCCAGCAGCCGGAGTGGACTAGCGGGGGAAGGGCAGTTCTTC
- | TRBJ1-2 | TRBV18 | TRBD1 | CASSRTGTGGYGYTF | TGTGCCAGCTCACGTACCGGGACAGGAGGTTATGGCTACACCTTC
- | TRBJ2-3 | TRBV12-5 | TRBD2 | CASGLGRTSGGPLSTDTQYF | TGTGCTAGTGGTTTGGGTCGGACTAGCGGGGGCCCCCTTAGCACAGATACGCAGTATTTT
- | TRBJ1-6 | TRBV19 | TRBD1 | CASSMRQGNSPLHF | TGTGCCAGTAGTATGAGACAGGGAAATTCACCCCTCCACTTT
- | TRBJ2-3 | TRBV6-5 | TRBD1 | CASRRQGADTQYF | TGTGCCAGCAGGCGACAGGGGGCAGATACGCAGTATTTT
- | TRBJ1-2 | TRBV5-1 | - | CASSSSDSYNYGYTF | TGCGCCAGCAGCTCAAGTGACAGCTACAACTATGGCTACACCTTC
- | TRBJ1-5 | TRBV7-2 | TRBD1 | CASSLKGAGNQPQHF | TGTGCCAGCAGCTTAAAGGGGGCGGGCAATCAGCCCCAGCATTTT
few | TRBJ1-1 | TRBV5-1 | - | CASSRGTSNTEAFF | TGCGCCAGCAGTCGAGGGACTTCGAACACTGAAGCTTTCTTT
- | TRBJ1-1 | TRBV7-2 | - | CASSSQMNTEAFF | TGTGCCAGCAGCTCCCAGATGAACACTGAAGCTTTCTTT
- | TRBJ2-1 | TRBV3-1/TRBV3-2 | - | CASTKDIRGYHNEQFF | TGTGCCAGCACAAAAGATATCAGGGGTTACCACAATGAGCAGTTCTTC
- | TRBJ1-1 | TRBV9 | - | CASSVSGGLGPNTEAFF | TGTGCCAGCAGCGTGAGCGGGGGATTGGGGCCAAACACTGAAGCTTTCTTT
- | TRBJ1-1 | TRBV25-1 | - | CASIGQSVNTEAFF | TGTGCCAGCATAGGACAGAGTGTGAACACTGAAGCTTTCTTT
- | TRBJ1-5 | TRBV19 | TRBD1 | CASSPGQGAGYSNQPQHF | TGTGCCAGTAGTCCGGGACAGGGGGCTGGTTATAGCAATCAGCCCCAGCATTTT
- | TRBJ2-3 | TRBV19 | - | CASSMASSTDTQYF | TGTGCCAGTAGTATGGCATCTAGCACAGATACGCAGTATTTT
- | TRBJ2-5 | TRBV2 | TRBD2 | CASSGVAGLETQYF | TGTGCCAGCAGTGGGGTAGCGGGGTTAGAGACCCAGTACTTC
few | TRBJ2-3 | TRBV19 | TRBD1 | CASTLQGAKGTDTQYF | TGTGCCAGTACCCTACAGGGGGCAAAGGGGACAGATACGCAGTATTTT